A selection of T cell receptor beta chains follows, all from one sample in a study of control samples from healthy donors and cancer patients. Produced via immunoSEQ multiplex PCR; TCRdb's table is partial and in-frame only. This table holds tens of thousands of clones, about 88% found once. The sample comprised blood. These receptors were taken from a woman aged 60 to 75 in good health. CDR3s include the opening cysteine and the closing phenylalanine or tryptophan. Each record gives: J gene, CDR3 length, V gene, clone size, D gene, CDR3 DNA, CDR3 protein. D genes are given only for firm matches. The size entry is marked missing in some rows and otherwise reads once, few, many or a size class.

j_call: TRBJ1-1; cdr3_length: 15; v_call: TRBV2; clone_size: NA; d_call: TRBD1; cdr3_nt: TGTGCCAGCAGTGACCGACAGGGCTTGAACACTGAAGCTTTCTTT; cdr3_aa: CASSDRQGLNTEAFF
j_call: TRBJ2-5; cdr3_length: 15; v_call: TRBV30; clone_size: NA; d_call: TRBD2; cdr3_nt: TGTGCCTGGAGTGTACCGGGACTAGCTGGAGAGACCCAGTACTTC; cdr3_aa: CAWSVPGLAGETQYF
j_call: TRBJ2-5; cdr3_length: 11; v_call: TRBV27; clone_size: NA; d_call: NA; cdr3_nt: TGTGCCAGCAGTTTACCGGAGACCCAGTACTTC; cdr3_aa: CASSLPETQYF
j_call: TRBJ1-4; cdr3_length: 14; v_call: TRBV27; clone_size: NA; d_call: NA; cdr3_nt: TGTGCCAGCGGGATGTGGGCAAAGACGGAAAAACTGTTTTTT; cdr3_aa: CASGMWAKTEKLFF
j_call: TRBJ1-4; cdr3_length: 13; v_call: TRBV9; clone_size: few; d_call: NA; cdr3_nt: TGTGCCAGCAGCGTTCAGCTGAATGAAAAACTGTTTTTT; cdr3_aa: CASSVQLNEKLFF
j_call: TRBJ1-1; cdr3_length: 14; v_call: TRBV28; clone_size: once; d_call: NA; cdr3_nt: TGTGCCAGCAGTTTAATAGGAGGGCGTCCTGAAGCTTTCTTT; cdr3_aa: CASSLIGGRPEAFF
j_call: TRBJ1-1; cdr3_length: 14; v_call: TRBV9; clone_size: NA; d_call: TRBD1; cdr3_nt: TGTGCCAGCAGCGCGACAGGGGGCTGGACTGAAGCTTTCTTT; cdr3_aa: CASSATGGWTEAFF
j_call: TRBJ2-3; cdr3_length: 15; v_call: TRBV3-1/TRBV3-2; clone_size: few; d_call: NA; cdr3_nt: TGTGCCAGCAGCCAAGAGCGACCCACGGGGGATACGCAGTATTTT; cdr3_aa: CASSQERPTGDTQYF
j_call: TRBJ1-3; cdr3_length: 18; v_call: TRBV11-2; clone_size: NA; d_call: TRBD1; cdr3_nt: TGTGCCAGCAGCCCCGGGACAGGGAGGTTGAGATCTGGAAACACCATATATTTT; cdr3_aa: CASSPGTGRLRSGNTIYF
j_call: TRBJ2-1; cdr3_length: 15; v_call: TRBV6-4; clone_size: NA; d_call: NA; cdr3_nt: TGTGCCAGCAGTGACACCGGGGGCTCCTACAATGAGCAGTTCTTC; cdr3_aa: CASSDTGGSYNEQFF
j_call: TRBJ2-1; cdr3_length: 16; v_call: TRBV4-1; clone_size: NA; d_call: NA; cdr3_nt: TGCGCCAGCAGCCAAGAACCGGGAAGCTCCTACAATGAGCAGTTCTTC; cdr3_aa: CASSQEPGSSYNEQFF
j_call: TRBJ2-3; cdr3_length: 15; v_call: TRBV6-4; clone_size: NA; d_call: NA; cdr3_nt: TGTGCCAGCAGTGACTCCGGGGGTCCCACAGATACGCAGTATTTT; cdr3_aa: CASSDSGGPTDTQYF
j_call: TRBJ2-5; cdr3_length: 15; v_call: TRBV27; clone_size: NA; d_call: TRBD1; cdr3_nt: TGTGCCAGCAGTATTTCCGGGACAGGGGACGAGACCCAGTACTTC; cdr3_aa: CASSISGTGDETQYF
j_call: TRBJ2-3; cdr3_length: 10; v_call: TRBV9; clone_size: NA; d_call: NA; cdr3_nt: TGTGCCAGCAGCACAGATACGCAGTATTTT; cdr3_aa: CASSTDTQYF
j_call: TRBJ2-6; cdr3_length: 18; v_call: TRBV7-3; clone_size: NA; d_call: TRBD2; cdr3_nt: TGTGCCAGCAGCTTAATTAGCGGGGGGGGGACTGGGGCCAACGTCCTGACTTTC; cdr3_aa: CASSLISGGGTGANVLTF
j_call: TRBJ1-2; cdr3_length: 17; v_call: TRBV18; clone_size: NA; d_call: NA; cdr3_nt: TGTGCCAGCTCACCTCTGAGCGGGAGCCCCTCACACTATGGCTACACCTTC; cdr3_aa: CASSPLSGSPSHYGYTF
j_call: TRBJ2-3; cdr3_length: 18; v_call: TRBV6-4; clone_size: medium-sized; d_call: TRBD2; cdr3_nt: TGTGCCAGCAGACCTCTGGGGGGACTAGCGGGAGCGACAGATACGCAGTATTTT; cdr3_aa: CASRPLGGLAGATDTQYF
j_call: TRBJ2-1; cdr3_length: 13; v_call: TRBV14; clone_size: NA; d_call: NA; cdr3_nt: TGTGCCAGCAGCCTAACGGGCTCCAATGAGCAGTTCTTC; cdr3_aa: CASSLTGSNEQFF
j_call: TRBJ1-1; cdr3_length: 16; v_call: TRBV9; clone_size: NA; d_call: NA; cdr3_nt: TGTGCCAGCAGCGCCAAGACAGATTACATTGCCACTGAAGCTTTCTTT; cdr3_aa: CASSAKTDYIATEAFF
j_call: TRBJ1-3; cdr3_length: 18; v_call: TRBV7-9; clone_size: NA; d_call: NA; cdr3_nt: TGTGCCAGCAGCTTAGCGCTTAGGAACGGGAGCTCTGGAAACACCATATATTTT; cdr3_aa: CASSLALRNGSSGNTIYF
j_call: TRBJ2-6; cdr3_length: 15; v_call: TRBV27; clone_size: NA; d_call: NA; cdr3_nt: TGTGCCAGCAGTTTATGGGCTTCTGAGGCCAACGTCCTGACTTTC; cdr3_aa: CASSLWASEANVLTF
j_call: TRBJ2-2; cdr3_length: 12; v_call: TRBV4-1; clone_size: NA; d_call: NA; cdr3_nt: TGCGCCAGCAGTACAGGGTTCGGGGAGCTGTTTTTT; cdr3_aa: CASSTGFGELFF
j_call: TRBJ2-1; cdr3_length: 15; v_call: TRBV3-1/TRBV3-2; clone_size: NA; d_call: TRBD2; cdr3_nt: TGTGCCAGCAGCCAGTTTAGCGGGGGGGACAATGAGCAGTTCTTC; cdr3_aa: CASSQFSGGDNEQFF
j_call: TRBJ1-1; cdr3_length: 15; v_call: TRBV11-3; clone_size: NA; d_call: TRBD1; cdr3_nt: TGTGCCAGCAGCTTTACAGGGGTCCTGAACACTGAAGCTTTCTTT; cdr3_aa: CASSFTGVLNTEAFF
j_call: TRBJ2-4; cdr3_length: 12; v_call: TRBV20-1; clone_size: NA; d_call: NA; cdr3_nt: TGCAGTGCGAGTCCCCAGAGGGACATTCAGTACTTC; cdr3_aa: CSASPQRDIQYF
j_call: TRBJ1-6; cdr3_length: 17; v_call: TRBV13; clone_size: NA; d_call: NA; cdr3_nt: TGTGCCAGCAGCTCTAGTGGGGCCAGCTCCTATAATTCACCCCTCCACTTT; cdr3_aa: CASSSSGASSYNSPLHF
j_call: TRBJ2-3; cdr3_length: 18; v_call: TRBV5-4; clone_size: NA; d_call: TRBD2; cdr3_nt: TGTGCCAGCAGCTTGGGTACTAGCGGGAGGGCCAGGGCAGATACGCAGTATTTT; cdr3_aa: CASSLGTSGRARADTQYF
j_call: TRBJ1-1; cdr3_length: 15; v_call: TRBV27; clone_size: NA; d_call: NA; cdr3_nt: TGTGCCAGCAGTACTCGACGGGGGGCGTGGACTGAAGCTTTCTTT; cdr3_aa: CASSTRRGAWTEAFF
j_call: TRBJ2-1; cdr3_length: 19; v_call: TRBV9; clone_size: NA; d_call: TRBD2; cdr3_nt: TGTGCCAGCAGCGTACAAGCGACTAGCGGGAGAATGGCCTACAATGAGCAGTTCTTC; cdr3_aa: CASSVQATSGRMAYNEQFF
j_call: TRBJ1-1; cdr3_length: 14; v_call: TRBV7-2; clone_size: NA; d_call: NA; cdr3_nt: TGTGCCAGCGGCGAAACGGGACAGAACACTGAAGCTTTCTTT; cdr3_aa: CASGETGQNTEAFF
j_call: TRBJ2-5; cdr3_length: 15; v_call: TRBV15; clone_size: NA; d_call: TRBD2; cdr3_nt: TGTGCCACCAGCAGAGCCCAGCGGGGGCTAGAGACCCAGTACTTC; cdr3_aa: CATSRAQRGLETQYF
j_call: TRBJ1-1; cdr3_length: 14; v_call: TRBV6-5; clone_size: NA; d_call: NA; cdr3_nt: TGTGCCAGCAGCGCTACAGGGTTGGGGACTGAAGCTTTCTTT; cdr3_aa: CASSATGLGTEAFF
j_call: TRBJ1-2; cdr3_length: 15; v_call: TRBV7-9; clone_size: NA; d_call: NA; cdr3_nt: TGTGCCAGCAGCCCCTGGCTGGGGGCGGGCTATGGCTACACCTTC; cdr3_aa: CASSPWLGAGYGYTF
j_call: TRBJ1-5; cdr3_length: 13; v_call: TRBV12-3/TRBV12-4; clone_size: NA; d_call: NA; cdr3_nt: TGTGCCAGCAGCGGTCAGGGGAATCAGCCCCAGCATTTT; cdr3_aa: CASSGQGNQPQHF
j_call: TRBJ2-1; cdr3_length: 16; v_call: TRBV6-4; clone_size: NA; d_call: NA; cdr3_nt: TGTGCCAGCAATGACACCTACTTGAGCTCCTACAATGAGCAGTTCTTC; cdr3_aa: CASNDTYLSSYNEQFF